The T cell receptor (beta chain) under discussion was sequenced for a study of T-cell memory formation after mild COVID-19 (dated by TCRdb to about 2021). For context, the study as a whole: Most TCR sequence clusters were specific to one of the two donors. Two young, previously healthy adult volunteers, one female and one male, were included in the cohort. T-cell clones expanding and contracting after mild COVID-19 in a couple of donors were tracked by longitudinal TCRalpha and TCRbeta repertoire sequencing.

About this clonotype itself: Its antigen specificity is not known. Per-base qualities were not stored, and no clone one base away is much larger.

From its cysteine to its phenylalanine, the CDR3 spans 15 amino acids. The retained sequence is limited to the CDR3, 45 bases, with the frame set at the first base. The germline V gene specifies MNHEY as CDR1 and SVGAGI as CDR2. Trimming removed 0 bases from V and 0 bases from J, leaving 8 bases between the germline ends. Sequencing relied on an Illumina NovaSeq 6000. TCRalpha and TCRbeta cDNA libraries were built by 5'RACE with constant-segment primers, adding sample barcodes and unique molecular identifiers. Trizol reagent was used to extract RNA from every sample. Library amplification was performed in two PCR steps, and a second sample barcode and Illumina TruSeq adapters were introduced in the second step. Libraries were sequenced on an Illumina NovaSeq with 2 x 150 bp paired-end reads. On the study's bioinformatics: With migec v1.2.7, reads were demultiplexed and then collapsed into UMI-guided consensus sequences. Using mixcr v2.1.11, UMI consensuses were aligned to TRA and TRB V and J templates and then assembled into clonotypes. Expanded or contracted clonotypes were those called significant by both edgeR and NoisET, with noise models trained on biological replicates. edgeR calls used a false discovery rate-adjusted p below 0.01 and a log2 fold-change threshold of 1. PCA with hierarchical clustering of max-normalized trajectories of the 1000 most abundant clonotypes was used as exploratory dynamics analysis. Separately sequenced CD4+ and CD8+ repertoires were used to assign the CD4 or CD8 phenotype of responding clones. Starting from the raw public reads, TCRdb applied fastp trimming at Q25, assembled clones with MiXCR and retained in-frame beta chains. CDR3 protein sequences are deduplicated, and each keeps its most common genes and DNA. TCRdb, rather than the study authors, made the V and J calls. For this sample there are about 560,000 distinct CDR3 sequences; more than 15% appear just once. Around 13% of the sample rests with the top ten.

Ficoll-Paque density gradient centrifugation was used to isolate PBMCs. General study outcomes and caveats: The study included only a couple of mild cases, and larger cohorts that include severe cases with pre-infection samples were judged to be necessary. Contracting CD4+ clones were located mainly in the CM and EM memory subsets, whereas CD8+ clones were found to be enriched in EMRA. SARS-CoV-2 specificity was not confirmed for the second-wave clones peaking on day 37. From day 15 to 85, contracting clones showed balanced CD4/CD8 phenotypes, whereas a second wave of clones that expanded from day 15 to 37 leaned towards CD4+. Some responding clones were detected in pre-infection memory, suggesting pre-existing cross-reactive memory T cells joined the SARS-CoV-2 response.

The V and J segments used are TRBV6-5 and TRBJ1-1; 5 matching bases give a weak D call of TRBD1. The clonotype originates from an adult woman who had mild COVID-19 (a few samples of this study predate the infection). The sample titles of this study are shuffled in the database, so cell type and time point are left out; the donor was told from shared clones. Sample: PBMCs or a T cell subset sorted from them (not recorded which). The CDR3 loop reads CASSYSSGLNTEAFF. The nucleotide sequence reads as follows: TGTGCCAGCAGTTACTCCTCGGGGCTGAACACTGAAGCTTTCTTT.